This TCR beta chain was identified during a study of T cells in Graves' hyperthyroidism and ophthalmopathy. As for the study in general: Peripheral blood was drawn at first diagnosis, prior to all treatment. Study results and caveats: Most thyroid clonotypes with frequency above 0.001 were detected in blood.

Authors of the study amplified TCR beta CDR3 regions from RNA transcripts. Initially, a first-round RT-PCR of the TCR CDR3 employed the HTBI primer set. MiXCR was run by TCRdb on the multiplex PCR reads, yielding one entry per CDR3 protein. The sample lists some 770,000 distinct CDR3 sequences; over 15% were seen once. This clonotype was observed a handful of times. As yet, its antigen is unknown. The CDR3 sequence is 18 residues long. Germline CDR1 and CDR2: LGHDT and YNNKEL (reference sequence). V was pared by 1 base and J by 4 bases, with 12 bases of the junction left unmatched. Sequencing was performed on blood. The receptor was isolated from a man aged 18 to 29 with Graves' hyperthyroidism. The genes are TRBV3-1 and TRBJ2-1; 8 bases are shared with TRBD2. CDR3 region: CASSQGPSGRARYNEQFF. The CDR3 bases are TGTGCCAGCAGCCAAGGGCCCTCCGGGAGGGCTAGGTACAATGAGCAGTTCTTC.